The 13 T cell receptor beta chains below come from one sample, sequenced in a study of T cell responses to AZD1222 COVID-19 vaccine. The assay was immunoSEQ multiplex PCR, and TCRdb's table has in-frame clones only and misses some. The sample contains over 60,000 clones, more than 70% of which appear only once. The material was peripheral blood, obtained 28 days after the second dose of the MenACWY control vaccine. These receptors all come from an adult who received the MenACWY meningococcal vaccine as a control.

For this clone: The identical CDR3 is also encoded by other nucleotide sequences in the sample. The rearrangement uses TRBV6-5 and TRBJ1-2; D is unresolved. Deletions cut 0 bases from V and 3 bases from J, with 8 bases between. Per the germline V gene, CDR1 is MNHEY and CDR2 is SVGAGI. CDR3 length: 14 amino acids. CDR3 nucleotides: TGTGCCAGCAGTTACTCGCCCGGGGACTATGGCTACACCTTC. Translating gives CASSYSPGDYGYTF.

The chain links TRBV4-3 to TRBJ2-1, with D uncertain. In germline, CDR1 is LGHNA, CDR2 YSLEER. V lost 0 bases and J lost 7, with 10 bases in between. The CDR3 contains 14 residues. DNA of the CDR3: TGCGCCAGCAGCCAAGATGCGTATGGGAATGAGCAGTTCTTC. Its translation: CASSQDAYGNEQFF.

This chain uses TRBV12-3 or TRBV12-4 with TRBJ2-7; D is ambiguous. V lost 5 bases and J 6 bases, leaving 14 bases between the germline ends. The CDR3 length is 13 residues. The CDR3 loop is CASSTGTPSEQYF. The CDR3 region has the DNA TGTGCCAGCAGTACCGGAACGCCAAGCGAGCAGTACTTC.

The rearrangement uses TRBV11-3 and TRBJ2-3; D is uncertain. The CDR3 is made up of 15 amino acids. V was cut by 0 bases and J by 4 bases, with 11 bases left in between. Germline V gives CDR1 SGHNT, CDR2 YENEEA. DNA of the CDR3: TGTGCCAGCAGCTTAGATGGCAGGTCGGCAGATACGCAGTATTTT. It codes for CASSLDGRSADTQYF. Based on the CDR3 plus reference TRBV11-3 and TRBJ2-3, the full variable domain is EAGVVQSPRYKIIEKKQPVAFWCNPISGHNTLYWYLQNLGQGPELLIRYENEEAVDDSQLPKDRFSAERLKGVDSTLKIQPAELGDSAVYLCASSLDGRSADTQYFGPGTRLTVL.

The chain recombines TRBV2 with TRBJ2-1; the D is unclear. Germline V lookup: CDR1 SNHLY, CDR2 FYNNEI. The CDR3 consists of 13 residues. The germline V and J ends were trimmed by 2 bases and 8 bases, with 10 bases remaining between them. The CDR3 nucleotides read TGTGCCAGCAGTGAACTCCCCTTCTATGAGCAGTTCTTC. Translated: CASSELPFYEQFF.

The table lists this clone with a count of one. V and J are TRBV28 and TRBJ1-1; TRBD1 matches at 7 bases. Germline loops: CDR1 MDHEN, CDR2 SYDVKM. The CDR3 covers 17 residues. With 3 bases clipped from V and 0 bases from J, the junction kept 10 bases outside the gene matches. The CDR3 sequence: CASSFRDRYIMNTEAFF. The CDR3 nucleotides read TGTGCCAGCAGTTTCCGGGACAGATACATTATGAACACTGAAGCTTTCTTT. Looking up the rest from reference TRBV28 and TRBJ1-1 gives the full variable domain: DVKVTQSSRYLVKRTGEKVFLECVQDMDHENMFWYRQDPGLGLRLIYFSYDVKMKEKGDIPEGYSVSREKKERFSLILESASTNQTSMYLCASSFRDRYIMNTEAFFGQGTRLTVV.

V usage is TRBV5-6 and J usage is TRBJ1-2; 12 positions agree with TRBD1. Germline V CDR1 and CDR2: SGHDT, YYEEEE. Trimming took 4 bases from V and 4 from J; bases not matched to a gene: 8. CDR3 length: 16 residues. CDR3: CASSTGTGGLSYGYTF. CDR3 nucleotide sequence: TGTGCCAGCAGCACGGGGACAGGGGGCTTGAGCTATGGCTACACCTTC.

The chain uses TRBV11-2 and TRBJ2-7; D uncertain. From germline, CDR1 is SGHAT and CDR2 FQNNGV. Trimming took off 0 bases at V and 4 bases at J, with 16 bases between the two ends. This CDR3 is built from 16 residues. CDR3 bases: TGTGCCAGCAGCTTAGATTCAGCCGCAATATGGTACGAGCAGTACTTC. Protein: CASSLDSAAIWYEQYF. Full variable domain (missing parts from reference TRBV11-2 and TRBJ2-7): EAGVAQSPRYKIIEKRQSVAFWCNPISGHATLYWYQQILGQGPKLLIQFQNNGVVDDSQLPKDRFSAERLKGVDSTLKIQPAKLEDSAVYLCASSLDSAAIWYEQYFGPGTRLTVT.

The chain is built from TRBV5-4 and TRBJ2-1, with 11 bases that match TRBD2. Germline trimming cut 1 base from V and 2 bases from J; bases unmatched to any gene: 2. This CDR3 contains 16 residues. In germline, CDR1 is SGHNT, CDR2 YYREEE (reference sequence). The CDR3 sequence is CASSLFSGRAYNEQFF. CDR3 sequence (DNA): TGTGCCAGCAGCTTGTTTAGCGGGAGGGCCTACAATGAGCAGTTCTTC.

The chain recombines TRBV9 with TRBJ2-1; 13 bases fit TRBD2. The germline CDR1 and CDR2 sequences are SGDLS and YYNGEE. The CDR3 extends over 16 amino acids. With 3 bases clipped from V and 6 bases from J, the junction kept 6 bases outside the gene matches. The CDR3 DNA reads TGTGCCAGCAGCGGTAGGACTAGCGGGAGTTCCAATGAGCAGTTCTTC. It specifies CASSGRTSGSSNEQFF.

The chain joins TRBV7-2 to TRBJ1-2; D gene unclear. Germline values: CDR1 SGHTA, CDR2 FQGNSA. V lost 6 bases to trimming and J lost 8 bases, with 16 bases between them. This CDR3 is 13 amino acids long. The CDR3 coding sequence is TGTGCCAGCAGGTTTCCGGGAGGAGGAGGCTACACCTTC. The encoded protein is CASRFPGGGGYTF.

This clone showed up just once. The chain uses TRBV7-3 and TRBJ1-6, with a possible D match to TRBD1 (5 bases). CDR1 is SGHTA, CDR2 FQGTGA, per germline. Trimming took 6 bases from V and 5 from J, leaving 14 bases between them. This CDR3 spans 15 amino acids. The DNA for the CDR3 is TGTGCCAGCAGATCTGATGGGGCCCATAATTCACCCCTCCACTTT. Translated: CASRSDGAHNSPLHF.

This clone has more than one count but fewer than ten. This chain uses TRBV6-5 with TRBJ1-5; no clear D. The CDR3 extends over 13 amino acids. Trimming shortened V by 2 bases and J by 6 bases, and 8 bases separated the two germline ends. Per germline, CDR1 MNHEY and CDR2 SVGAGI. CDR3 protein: CASSYRGSQPQHF. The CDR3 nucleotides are TGTGCCAGCAGTTACCGGGGTTCTCAGCCCCAGCATTTT.